Listed below are T cell receptor beta chains from one sample, sequenced in a study of T cell repertoires in cytomegalovirus infection. TCRdb ran MiXCR on the reads and lists one entry per CDR3 protein. Among approximately 990,000 distinct CDR3 sequences listed, less than 40% were seen once. These TCRs' antigens remain unknown. The source material was cultured CD8+ T cells from PBMCs, sampled from culture after CMV antigen stimulation. These receptors were collected from a human donor in good health (CMV status not recorded). Some clones in this sample may be carry-over from other donors' samples. Both conserved end residues are part of each CDR3. Fields, in order: V gene, J gene, clone size, D gene, CDR3 DNA, CDR3 protein. A D gene is named only where the DNA matches it firmly. Clone size is shown for a subset of rows, as once, few, many or a class of expanded clone.

TRBV4-1,TRBJ1-1,-,TRBD1,TGCGCCAGCAGCCACAGGGGGTCTGCGGACAGGAACACTGAAGCTTTCTTT,CASSHRGSADRNTEAFF
TRBV19,TRBJ1-1,few,-,TGTGCCAGTAGTATCTGGGAATTGAGCGGCGGAGCTTTCTTT,CASSIWELSGGAFF
TRBV27,TRBJ1-2,-,-,TGTGCCAGCGGGGGGGGCCTGACCTATGGCTACACCTTC,CASGGGLTYGYTF
TRBV7-6,TRBJ2-1,many,TRBD2,TGTGCCAGCAGCCTAACAACGGGGGGCAATGAGCAGTTCTTC,CASSLTTGGNEQFF
TRBV5-6,TRBJ2-3,few,-,TGTGCCAGCAGCTTGAGGGATCATAGCACAGATACGCAGTATTTT,CASSLRDHSTDTQYF
TRBV7-9,TRBJ2-2,-,TRBD1,TGTGCCAGCAGCCCAGGAGCACAGGGGGCCGCCGGGGAGCTGTTTTTT,CASSPGAQGAAGELFF
TRBV12-3/TRBV12-4,TRBJ1-5,many,-,TGTGCCAGCAGTTTAATTCCGGGGGTCGGCAATCAGCCCCAGCATTTT,CASSLIPGVGNQPQHF
TRBV6-1,TRBJ2-5,few,-,TGTGCCAGCAGTATTTCTTACCTCGGGGAGACCCAGTACTTC,CASSISYLGETQYF
TRBV7-3,TRBJ2-2,-,TRBD1,TGTGCCAGCAGCTCCACAGGGAGGACAGGGGCCACCGGGGAGCTGTTTTTT,CASSSTGRTGATGELFF
TRBV2,TRBJ2-7,-,TRBD2,TGTGCCAGCAGTGATCGTTCTAGCGGGGGGACCCTCTCCTACGAGCAGTACTTC,CASSDRSSGGTLSYEQYF
TRBV12-3/TRBV12-4,TRBJ1-4,-,-,TGTGCCAGCGGCCACCCTGCAACTAATGAAAAACTGTTTTTT,CASGHPATNEKLFF
TRBV9,TRBJ2-1,once,-,TGTGCCAGCAGCGTAGGGGGGGCCCCGGGAGTGAATGAGCAGTTCTTC,CASSVGGAPGVNEQFF
TRBV7-9,TRBJ2-7,many,-,TGTGCCAGCAGTCAGGGGCCGGGGACGACCTACGAGCAGTACTTC,CASSQGPGTTYEQYF
TRBV4-1,TRBJ1-1,-,TRBD1,TGCGCCAGCAGCCAGTGGACAGGGGACACTGAAGCTTTCTTT,CASSQWTGDTEAFF
TRBV6-2/TRBV6-3,TRBJ1-1,-,-,TGTGCCAGCAGAAACCGACAAATGAACACTGAAGCTTTCTTT,CASRNRQMNTEAFF
TRBV15,TRBJ2-7,-,TRBD1,TGTGCCACCAGCAGAGGTTGGCAGGGGGTTCAGTACTTC,CATSRGWQGVQYF
TRBV7-6,TRBJ1-1,many,-,TGTGCCAGCAGCTTAGCGATCCCATCTAGGGGCCGGGACACTGAAGCTTTCTTT,CASSLAIPSRGRDTEAFF
TRBV10-3,TRBJ1-2,-,TRBD1,TGTGCCATCAGGAAAGGGACAGGGAGATACAACTATGGCTACACCTTC,CAIRKGTGRYNYGYTF
TRBV6-5,TRBJ1-1,few,TRBD1,TGTGCCAGCAGTTACTGGACCGGGACAGAGGCTTTCTTT,CASSYWTGTEAFF
TRBV7-9,TRBJ2-3,-,-,TGTGCCAGCAGCCCCCAAAGCACAACAGATACGCAGTATTTT,CASSPQSTTDTQYF
TRBV9,TRBJ2-1,-,-,TGTGCCAGCAGCGTCAATAGGAACTCCTACAATGAGCAGTTCTTC,CASSVNRNSYNEQFF
TRBV5-1,TRBJ2-3,few,-,TGCGCCAGCAGCCCGGGAATTTATAGCACAGATACGCAGTATTTT,CASSPGIYSTDTQYF
TRBV10-3,TRBJ2-7,few,-,TGTGCCATCAGAACCGGGAAAGGCCACGAGCAGTACTTC,CAIRTGKGHEQYF
TRBV15,TRBJ1-3,-,-,TGTGCCACCACCTACCGCAGCTCTGGAAACACCATATATTTT,CATTYRSSGNTIYF
TRBV11-2,TRBJ2-1,few,TRBD1,TGTGCCAGCAGCTTCCAGACAGGGGAAGCCTACAATGAGCAGTTCTTC,CASSFQTGEAYNEQFF
TRBV28,TRBJ1-1,-,-,TGTGCCAGCAGTCATCCTTATTACGGACAGTCCACTGAAGCTTTCTTT,CASSHPYYGQSTEAFF
TRBV2,TRBJ2-7,-,-,TGTGCCAGCAGTGAAGCGAACAGTGCCGAGCAGTACTTC,CASSEANSAEQYF
TRBV7-9,TRBJ2-3,-,-,TGTGCCAGCAGCTTATCTAGGACTCCAAATACGCAGTATTTT,CASSLSRTPNTQYF
TRBV7-8,TRBJ1-1,many,-,TGTGCCAGCAGCCCGGGACGGTTGGGGAACACTGAAGCTTTCTTT,CASSPGRLGNTEAFF
TRBV7-8,TRBJ1-1,many,-,TGTGCCAGCAGCGCCTCACCGGACACTGAAGCTTTCTTT,CASSASPDTEAFF
TRBV27,TRBJ2-3,few,-,TGTGCCAGCAGTTGGGGTCGCACAGATACGCAGTATTTT,CASSWGRTDTQYF
TRBV7-6,TRBJ2-1,-,-,TGTGCCAGCAGCCAACTTAGCGGAGGCGATGAGCAGTTCTTC,CASSQLSGGDEQFF
TRBV6-1,TRBJ2-3,few,TRBD1,TGTGCCAGCAGTGAAAGGGGGACAGGCCTCACGCACACAGATACGCAGTATTTT,CASSERGTGLTHTDTQYF